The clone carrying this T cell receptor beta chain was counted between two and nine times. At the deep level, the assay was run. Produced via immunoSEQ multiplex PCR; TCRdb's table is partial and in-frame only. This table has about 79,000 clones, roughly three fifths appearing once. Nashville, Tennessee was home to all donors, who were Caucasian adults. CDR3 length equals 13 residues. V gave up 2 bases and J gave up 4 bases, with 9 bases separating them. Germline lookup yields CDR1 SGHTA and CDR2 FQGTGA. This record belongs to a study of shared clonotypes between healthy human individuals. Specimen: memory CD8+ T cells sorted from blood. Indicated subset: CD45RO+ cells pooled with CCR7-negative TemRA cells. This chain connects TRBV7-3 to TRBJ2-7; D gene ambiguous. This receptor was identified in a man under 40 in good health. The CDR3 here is CASSLGQHYEQYF. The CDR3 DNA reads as TGTGCCAGCAGCTTAGGCCAGCATTACGAGCAGTACTTC.